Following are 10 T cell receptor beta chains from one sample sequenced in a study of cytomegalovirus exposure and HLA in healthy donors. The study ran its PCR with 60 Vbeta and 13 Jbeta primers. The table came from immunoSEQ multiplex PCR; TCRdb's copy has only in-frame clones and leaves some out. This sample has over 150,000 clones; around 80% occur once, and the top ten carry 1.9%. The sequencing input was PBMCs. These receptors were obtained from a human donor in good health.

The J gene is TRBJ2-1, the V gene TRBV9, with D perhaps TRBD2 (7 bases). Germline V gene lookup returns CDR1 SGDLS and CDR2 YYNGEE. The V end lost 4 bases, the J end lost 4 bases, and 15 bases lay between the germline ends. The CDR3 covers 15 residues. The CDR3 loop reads CASSRGGPFYNEQFF. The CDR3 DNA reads TGTGCCAGCAGCAGGGGGGGCCCCTTTTACAATGAGCAGTTCTTC. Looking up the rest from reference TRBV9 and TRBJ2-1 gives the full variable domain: DSGVTQTPKHLITATGQRVTLRCSPRSGDLSVYWYQQSLDQGLQFLIQYYNGEERAKGNILERFSAQQFPDLHSELNLSSLELGDSALYFCASSRGGPFYNEQFFGPGTRLTVL.

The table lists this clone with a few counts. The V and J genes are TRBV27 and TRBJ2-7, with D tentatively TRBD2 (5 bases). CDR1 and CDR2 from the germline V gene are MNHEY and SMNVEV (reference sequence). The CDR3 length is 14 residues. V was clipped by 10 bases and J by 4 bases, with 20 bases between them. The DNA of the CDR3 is TGTGCCACACGAGCGGAACCCGCCCTTTACGAGCAGTACTTC. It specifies CATRAEPALYEQYF.

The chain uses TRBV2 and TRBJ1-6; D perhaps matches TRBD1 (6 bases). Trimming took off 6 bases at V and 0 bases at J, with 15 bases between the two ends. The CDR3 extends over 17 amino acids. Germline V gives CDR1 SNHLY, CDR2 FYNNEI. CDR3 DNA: TGTGCCAGCAGGGAGACAGGCCTGAGCTCCTATAATTCACCCCTCCACTTT. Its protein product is CASRETGLSSYNSPLHF.

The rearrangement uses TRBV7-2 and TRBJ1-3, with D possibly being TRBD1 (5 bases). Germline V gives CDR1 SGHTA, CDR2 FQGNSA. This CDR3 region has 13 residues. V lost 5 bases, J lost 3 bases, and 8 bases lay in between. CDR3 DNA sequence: TGTGCCAGCAGCGCAGGGTTTGGAAACACCATATATTTT. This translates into CASSAGFGNTIYF.

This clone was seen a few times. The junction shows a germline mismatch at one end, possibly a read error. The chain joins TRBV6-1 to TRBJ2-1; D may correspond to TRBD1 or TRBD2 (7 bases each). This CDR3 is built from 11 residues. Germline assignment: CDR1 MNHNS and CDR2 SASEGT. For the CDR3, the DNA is TGTGCCGGCAGGGGGGGCAATGAGCAGTTCTTC. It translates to CAGRGGNEQFF.

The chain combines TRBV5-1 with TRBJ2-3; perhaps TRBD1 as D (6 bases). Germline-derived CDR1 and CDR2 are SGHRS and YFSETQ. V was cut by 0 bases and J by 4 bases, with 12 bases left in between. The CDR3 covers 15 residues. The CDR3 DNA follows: TGCGCCAGCAGCTTGGGGGGCAGGGGTGCAGATACGCAGTATTTT. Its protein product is CASSLGGRGADTQYF.

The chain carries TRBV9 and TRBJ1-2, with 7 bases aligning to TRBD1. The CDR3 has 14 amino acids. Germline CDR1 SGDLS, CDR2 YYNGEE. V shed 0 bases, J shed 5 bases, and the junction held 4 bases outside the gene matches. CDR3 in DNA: TGTGCCAGCAGCGTAGATGGGACAGCTTATGGCTACACCTTC. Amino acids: CASSVDGTAYGYTF.

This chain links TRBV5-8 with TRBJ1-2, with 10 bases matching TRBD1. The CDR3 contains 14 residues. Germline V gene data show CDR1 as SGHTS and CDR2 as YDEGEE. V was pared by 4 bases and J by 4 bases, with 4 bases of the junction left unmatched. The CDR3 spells CASSPRDRGYGYTF. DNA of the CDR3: TGTGCCAGCAGCCCCAGGGACAGGGGCTATGGCTACACCTTC.

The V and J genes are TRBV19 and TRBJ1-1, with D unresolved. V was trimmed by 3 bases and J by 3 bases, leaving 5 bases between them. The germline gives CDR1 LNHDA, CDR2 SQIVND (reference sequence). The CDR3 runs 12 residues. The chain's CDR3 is CASSMRYTEAFF. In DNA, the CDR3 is TGTGCCAGTAGTATGAGATACACTGAAGCTTTCTTT.

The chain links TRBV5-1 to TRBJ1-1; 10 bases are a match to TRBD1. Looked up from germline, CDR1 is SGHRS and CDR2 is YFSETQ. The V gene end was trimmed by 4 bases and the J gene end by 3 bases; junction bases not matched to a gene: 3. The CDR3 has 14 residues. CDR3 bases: TGCGCCAGCAGCCCGGGGACAGGGGACACTGAAGCTTTCTTT. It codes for CASSPGTGDTEAFF.